These 9 T cell receptor beta chains were all obtained from the same sample, sequenced in a study of blood T cells in healthy people across ages. Sample-barcoded 5' priming and a J-beta primer mix drove a second PCR of about 6 to 12 cycles. TCRdb re-called the 5' RACE reads with MiXCR, one entry per CDR3 protein. The table shows about 1.4 million distinct CDR3 sequences, with approximately 59% occurring only once. Sequencing used blood. The receptors were sampled from a man younger than 35 in good health.

The chain combines TRBV9 with TRBJ1-1; no clear D gene. Trimming cost V 0 bases and J 10 bases, with 13 bases left between them. The CDR3 spans 13 residues. CDR1 is SGDLS and CDR2 is YYNGEE in the germline V gene. DNA of the CDR3: TGTGCCAGCAGCGTAGAGGCCGGGAGGAGAGCTTTCTTT. The encoded protein is CASSVEAGRRAFF.

V gene TRBV6-2 or TRBV6-3 combines with J gene TRBJ2-7, with D unresolved. The J call may be in error: the DNA end matches TRBJ2-5 better. Germline-derived CDR1 and CDR2 are MNHEY and SVGEGT. This CDR3 comprises 12 residues. The chain's CDR3 is CAANWDSETQYF. CDR3 sequence (DNA): TGTGCCGCCAACTGGGATTCGGAGACCCAGTACTTC.

This chain uses TRBV4-3 with TRBJ2-3, with D perhaps TRBD2 (6 bases). Germline-derived CDR1 and CDR2 are LGHNA and YSLEER. V dropped 2 bases and J dropped 1 base, with 10 bases sitting between them. CDR3 size: 15 residues. The CDR3 sequence: CASSQRPSGTDTQYF. The CDR3, as DNA: TGCGCCAGCAGCCAACGGCCTAGCGGCACAGATACGCAGTATTTT.

This chain uses TRBV5-6 with TRBJ1-2, with 7 bases fitting TRBD1. V shed 0 bases and J 6 bases; nucleotides not matched to a gene: 5. The CDR3 runs to 14 residues. Germline lookup yields CDR1 SGHDT and CDR2 YYEEEE. The CDR3 is CASSLGQGVHGYTF. The DNA for the CDR3 is TGTGCCAGCAGCTTGGGACAGGGTGTGCATGGCTACACCTTC.

This clonotype came up a few times. This chain connects TRBV29-1 to TRBJ2-3; no clear D. From germline, CDR1 is SQVTM and CDR2 ANQGSEA. CDR3 length: 15 residues. V lost 5 bases to trimming and J lost 5 bases, with 20 bases between them. This CDR3 is CSVRGVTPLVDTQYF. CDR3 nucleotide sequence: TGCAGCGTTCGAGGCGTAACCCCTTTAGTAGATACGCAGTATTTT.

The V gene is TRBV29-1, the J gene TRBJ2-1; perhaps TRBD1 as D (6 bases). Germline V gene data show CDR1 as SQVTM and CDR2 as ANQGSEA. Between the trimmed V and J ends, which lost 6 bases and 3 bases, there was a span of 15 bases. The CDR3 runs 14 residues. This chain's CDR3 is CSVGGPSCYNEQFF. CDR3 bases: TGCAGCGTAGGGGGTCCGAGCTGCTACAATGAGCAGTTCTTC.

The rearrangement links TRBV29-1 to TRBJ2-5; TRBD2 matches 8 bases. This CDR3 contains 13 residues. Losses at the gene ends were 3 bases for V and 4 bases for J; bases not matched to a gene: 4. Germline assignment: CDR1 SQVTM and CDR2 ANQGSEA. The DNA of the CDR3 is TGCAGCGTTGACCCGGGGGGGGGAGAGACCCAGTACTTC. Translated: CSVDPGGGETQYF. The whole variable domain, remainder taken from reference TRBV29-1 and TRBJ2-5, is SAVISQKPSRDICQRGTSLTIQCQVDSQVTMMFWYRQQPGQSLTLIATANQGSEATYESGFVIDKFPISRPNLTFSTLTVSNMSPEDSSIYLCSVDPGGGETQYFGPGTRLLVL.

The table lists this clonotype with a few counts. V usage is TRBV29-1 and J usage is TRBJ2-7; 11 bases agree with TRBD1. The CDR3 is made up of 13 amino acids. CDR1 is SQVTM, CDR2 ANQGSEA, per germline. V dropped 5 bases and J dropped 5; count of bases not matched to a gene: 5. The CDR3 nucleotides read TGCAGCGTTAAAGGACAGGGGGCCAACGAGCAGTACTTC. Translating it yields CSVKGQGANEQYF.

A few counts support this clonotype. This sequence joins TRBV10-3 and TRBJ2-7; D is unclear. The CDR3 totals 14 residues. Germline V gives CDR1 ENHRY, CDR2 SYGVKD. Trimming shortened V by 0 bases and J by 2 bases, and 8 bases separated the two germline ends. CDR3 residues: CAISESVGAYEQYF. The CDR3 DNA sequence: TGTGCCATCAGTGAGTCCGTCGGAGCCTACGAGCAGTACTTC.